This T cell receptor beta chain is from a study of Graves' ophthalmopathy and Graves' hyperthyroidism. Across the whole study: Peripheral blood was gathered at first diagnosis, ahead of any treatment whatsoever.

Details on this clonotype: Its antigen is as yet unknown.

Researchers took RNA transcripts and amplified TCR beta CDR3 regions from them. An initial RT-PCR round employing HTBI primers preceded a second-round multiplex PCR. TCRdb used MiXCR to reprocess the multiplex PCR reads, holding one entry per CDR3 protein. This repertoire shows about 220,000 distinct CDR3 sequences, approximately 21% found once; its top ten account for approximately 39%. Study-level results: A classifier, a 13-signature model, separated ophthalmopathy from stable hyperthyroidism with around 88% sensitivity and 75% to 82% specificity. The blood repertoire also included most expanded thyroid clonotypes above 0.001 frequency.

Fresh peripheral blood (more than 9 ml) yielded the PBMCs. The CDR3 contains 14 residues. V gave up 6 bases and J gave up 7 bases, with 18 bases separating them. Germline CDR1 MRHNA, CDR2 SNTAGT. Sequencing was done on a sample of peripheral blood. The receptor was isolated from a woman aged 50 to 65 with Graves' ophthalmopathy. V is TRBV6-4 and J is TRBJ1-2; tentative D call: TRBD1 (6 bases). CDR3 nucleotide sequence: TGTGCCAGCAGCTGGGGCAGGGGTCTGGCTGGCTACACCTTC. Encoded protein: CASSWGRGLAGYTF.